A selection of T cell receptor beta chains follows, all from one sample in a study of T-cell reconstitution after alpha-beta-depleted transplantation in children. TCRdb processed the PCR reads anew with MiXCR; each CDR3 protein has one entry. The sample shows hundreds of thousands of distinct CDR3 sequences, about a sixth of them seen only once. The starting material was PBMCs, mostly from graft donor cells, obtained 360 days after TCRalphabeta/CD19-depleted stem cell transplant. Receptors originate from a male patient between 2 and 15 years old who had a stem cell transplant for acute lymphoblastic leukemia, so the T cells may come from the graft donor. CDR3s include the opening cysteine and the closing phenylalanine or tryptophan. Clone sizes are given selectively: once, few, many, or a class where the clone is expanded.

clone size	J gene	V gene	CDR3 protein
NA	TRBJ1-1	TRBV6-2/TRBV6-3	CASSYTLGRRDTEAFF
NA	TRBJ1-3	TRBV18	CASSPVNGQGLRGNTIYF
few	TRBJ1-2	TRBV9	CASSVEPNYGYTF
NA	TRBJ2-7	TRBV6-5	CASGSTYEQYF
NA	TRBJ2-3	TRBV2	CASKREAADTQYF
NA	TRBJ2-3	TRBV28	CASSPGNGDTQYF
NA	TRBJ2-1	TRBV5-1	CASRGTSGRYEQFF
many	TRBJ2-1	TRBV5-1	CASSETSGSYNEQFF
NA	TRBJ2-1	TRBV3-1	CASSQETPGEQFF
few	TRBJ2-3	TRBV4-3	CASSQEASLDPPGSTDTQYF